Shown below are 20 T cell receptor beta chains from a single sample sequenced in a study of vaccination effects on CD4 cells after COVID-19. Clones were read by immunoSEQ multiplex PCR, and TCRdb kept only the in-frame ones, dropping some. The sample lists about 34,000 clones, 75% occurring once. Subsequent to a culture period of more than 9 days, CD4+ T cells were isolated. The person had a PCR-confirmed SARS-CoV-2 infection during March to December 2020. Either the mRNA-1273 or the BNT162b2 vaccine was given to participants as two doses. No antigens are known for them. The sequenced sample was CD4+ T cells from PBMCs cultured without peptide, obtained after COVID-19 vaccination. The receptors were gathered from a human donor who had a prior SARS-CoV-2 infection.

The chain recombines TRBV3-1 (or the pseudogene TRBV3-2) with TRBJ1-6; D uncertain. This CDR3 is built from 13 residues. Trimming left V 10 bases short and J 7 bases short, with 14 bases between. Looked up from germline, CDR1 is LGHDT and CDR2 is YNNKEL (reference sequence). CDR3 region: CATGQFYNSPLHF. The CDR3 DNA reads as TGTGCCACCGGGCAGTTCTACAATTCACCCCTCCACTTT.

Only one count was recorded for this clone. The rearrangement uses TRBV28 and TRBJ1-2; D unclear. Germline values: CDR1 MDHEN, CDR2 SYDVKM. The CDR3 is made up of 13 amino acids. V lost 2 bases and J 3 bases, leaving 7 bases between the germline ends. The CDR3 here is CASSLLEYYGYTF. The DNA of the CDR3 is TGTGCCAGCAGTTTACTGGAGTACTATGGCTACACCTTC.

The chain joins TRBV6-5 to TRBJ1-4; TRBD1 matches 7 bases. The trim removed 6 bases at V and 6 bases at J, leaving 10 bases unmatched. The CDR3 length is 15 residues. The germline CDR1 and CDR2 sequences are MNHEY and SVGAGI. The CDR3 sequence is CASSQTGAPYEKLFF. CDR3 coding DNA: TGTGCCAGCAGCCAAACAGGGGCGCCCTATGAAAAACTGTTTTTT.

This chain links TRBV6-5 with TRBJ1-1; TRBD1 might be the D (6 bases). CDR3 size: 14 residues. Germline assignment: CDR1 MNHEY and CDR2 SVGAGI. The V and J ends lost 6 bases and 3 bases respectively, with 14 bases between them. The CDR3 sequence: CASSAGGGYTEAFF. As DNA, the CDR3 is TGTGCCAGCAGCGCCGGGGGGGGCTACACTGAAGCTTTCTTT.

CDR3 bases: TGTGCCAGCAGCCCCAGCGGGGACTCCTACAATGAGCAGTTCTTC. It is translated as CASSPSGDSYNEQFF. This chain links TRBV7-3 with TRBJ2-1; 7 nucleotides align to TRBD2. The CDR3 runs 15 residues. From germline, CDR1 is SGHTA and CDR2 FQGTGA. With V trimmed by 5 bases and J by 0 bases, 4 bases remained unmatched.

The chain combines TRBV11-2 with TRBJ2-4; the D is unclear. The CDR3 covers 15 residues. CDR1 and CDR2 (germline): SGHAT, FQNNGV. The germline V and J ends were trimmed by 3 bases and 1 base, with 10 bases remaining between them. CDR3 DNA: TGTGCCAGCAGCTTGTTACCGAGGGCCAAAAACATTCAGTACTTC. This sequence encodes CASSLLPRAKNIQYF.

The DNA for the CDR3 is TGTGCCAGTAGTATGTCTGGCGGGAGGGCCTACGAGCAGTACTTC. This sequence encodes CASSMSGGRAYEQYF. This chain joins TRBV19 and TRBJ2-7, with 9 nucleotides matching TRBD2. Germline V CDR1 and CDR2: LNHDA, SQIVND (reference sequence). This CDR3 spans 15 amino acids. The trim removed 3 bases at V and 2 bases at J, leaving 5 bases unmatched.

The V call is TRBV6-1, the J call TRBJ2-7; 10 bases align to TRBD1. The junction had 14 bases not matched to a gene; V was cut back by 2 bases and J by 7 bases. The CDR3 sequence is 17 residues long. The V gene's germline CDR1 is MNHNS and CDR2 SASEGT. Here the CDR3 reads CASSEIGAGTGVWEQYF. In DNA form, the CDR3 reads TGTGCCAGCAGTGAAATTGGGGCTGGGACAGGGGTCTGGGAGCAGTACTTC.

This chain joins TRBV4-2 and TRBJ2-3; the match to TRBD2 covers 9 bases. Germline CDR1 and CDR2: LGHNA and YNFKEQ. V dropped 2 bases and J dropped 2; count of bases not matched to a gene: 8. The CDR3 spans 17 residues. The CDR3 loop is CASSQRGAGGFTDTQYF. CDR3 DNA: TGTGCCAGCAGCCAAAGAGGAGCGGGGGGATTCACAGATACGCAGTATTTT.

This CDR3 is CASSIFSGGRPQHF. As DNA, the CDR3 is TGTGCCAGTAGTATCTTCTCCGGGGGGCGGCCCCAGCATTTT. The chain employs TRBV19 and TRBJ1-5, with D possibly matching TRBD1 (6 bases). Germline V gene lookup returns CDR1 LNHDA and CDR2 SQIVND (reference sequence). V was shortened by 3 bases and J by 9 bases, with 15 bases between the two germline ends. The CDR3 sequence is 14 residues long. The whole variable domain, filled in from reference TRBV19 and TRBJ1-5, reads DGGITQSPKYLFRKEGQNVTLSCEQNLNHDAMYWYRQDPGQGLRLIYYSQIVNDFQKGDIAEGYSVSREKKESFPLTVTSAQKNPTAFYLCASSIFSGGRPQHFGDGTRLSIL.

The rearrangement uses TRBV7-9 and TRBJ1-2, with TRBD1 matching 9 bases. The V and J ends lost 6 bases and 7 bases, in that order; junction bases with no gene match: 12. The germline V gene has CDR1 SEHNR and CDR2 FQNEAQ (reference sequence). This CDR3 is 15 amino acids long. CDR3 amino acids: CASSFPPGQGGGYTF. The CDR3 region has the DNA TGTGCCAGCAGTTTTCCACCGGGACAGGGTGGTGGCTACACCTTC.

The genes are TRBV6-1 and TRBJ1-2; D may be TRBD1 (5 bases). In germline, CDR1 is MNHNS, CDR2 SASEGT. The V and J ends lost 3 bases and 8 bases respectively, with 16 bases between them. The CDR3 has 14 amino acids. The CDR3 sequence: CASSDPGRLWGYTF. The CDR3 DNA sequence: TGTGCCAGCAGTGACCCAGGGCGGTTATGGGGCTACACCTTC.

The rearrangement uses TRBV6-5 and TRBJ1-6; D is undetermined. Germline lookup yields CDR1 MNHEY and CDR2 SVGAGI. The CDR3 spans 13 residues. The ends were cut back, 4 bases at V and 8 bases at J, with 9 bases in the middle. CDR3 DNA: TGTGCCAGCAGTTGGGGTTTGGATTCACCCCTCCACTTT. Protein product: CASSWGLDSPLHF.

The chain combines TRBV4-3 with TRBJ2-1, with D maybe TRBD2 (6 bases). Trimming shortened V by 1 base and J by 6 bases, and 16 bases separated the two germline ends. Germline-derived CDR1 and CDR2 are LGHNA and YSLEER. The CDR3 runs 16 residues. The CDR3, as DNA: TGCGCCAGCAGCCAAGGGGAGAGGCTAGCGAGCAATGAGCAGTTCTTC. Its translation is CASSQGERLASNEQFF.

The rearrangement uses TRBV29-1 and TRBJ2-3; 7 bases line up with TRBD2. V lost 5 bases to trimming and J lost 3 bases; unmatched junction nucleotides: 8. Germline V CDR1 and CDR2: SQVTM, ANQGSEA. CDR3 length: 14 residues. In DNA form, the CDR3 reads TGCAGCGTTATGCGGGGGAGTGGGACAGATACGCAGTATTTT. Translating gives CSVMRGSGTDTQYF.

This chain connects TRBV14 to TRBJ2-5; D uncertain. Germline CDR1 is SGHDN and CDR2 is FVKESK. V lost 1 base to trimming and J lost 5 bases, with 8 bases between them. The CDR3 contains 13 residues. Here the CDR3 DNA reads TGTGCCAGCAGCCAAGTGTCGGCGGAGACCCAGTACTTC. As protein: CASSQVSAETQYF.

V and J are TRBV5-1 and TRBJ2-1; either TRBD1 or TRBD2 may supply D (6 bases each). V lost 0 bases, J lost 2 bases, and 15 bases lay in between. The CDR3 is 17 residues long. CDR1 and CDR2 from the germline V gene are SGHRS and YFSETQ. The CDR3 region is CASSLVSGGLTYNEQFF. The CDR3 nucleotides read TGCGCCAGCAGCTTGGTGTCTGGGGGGCTAACCTACAATGAGCAGTTCTTC.

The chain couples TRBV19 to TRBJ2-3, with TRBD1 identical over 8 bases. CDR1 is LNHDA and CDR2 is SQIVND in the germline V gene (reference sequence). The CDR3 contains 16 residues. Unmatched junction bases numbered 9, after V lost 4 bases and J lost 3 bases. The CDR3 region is CASSKRRTGKTDTQYF. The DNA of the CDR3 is TGTGCCAGTAGTAAGCGGAGGACAGGGAAGACAGATACGCAGTATTTT.

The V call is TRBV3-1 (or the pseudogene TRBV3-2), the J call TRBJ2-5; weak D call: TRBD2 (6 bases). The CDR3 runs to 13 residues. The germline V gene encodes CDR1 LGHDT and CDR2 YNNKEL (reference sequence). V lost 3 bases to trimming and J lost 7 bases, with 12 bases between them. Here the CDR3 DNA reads TGTGCCAGCAGCCAGGAGGGGCTCTTGACCCAGTACTTC. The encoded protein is CASSQEGLLTQYF.

The CDR3 nucleotides read TGCGCCAGCAGCTTGGCCGATGGAAACACCATATATTTT. Encoded protein: CASSLADGNTIYF. This chain joins TRBV5-1 and TRBJ1-3, with no clear D. Trimming shortened V by 0 bases and J by 3 bases, and 4 bases separated the two germline ends. The CDR3 runs to 13 residues. Germline V lookup: CDR1 SGHRS, CDR2 YFSETQ.